The rows below give T cell receptor beta chains drawn from one sample of a study of blood T cell repertoires in COVID-19. TCRdb keeps only in-frame clones here, not all; method: immunoSEQ multiplex PCR. The table lists over 60,000 clones, about 90% of them singletons. Material: peripheral blood. These receptors were collected from a man between 50 and 59 years old with COVID-19, enrolled during active disease. CDR3s include the opening cysteine and the closing phenylalanine or tryptophan. The D gene is left open where the match is weak. Rows may omit the clone size; those that give it use once, few, many or a size class.

V: TRBV27
size: few
D: TRBD2
J: TRBJ2-7
DNA: TGTGCCAGCAGTTTCCCCTCACTAGCGGTTCAGTTCTACGAGCAGTACTTC
CDR3: CASSFPSLAVQFYEQYF

V: TRBV14
size: NA
D: NA
J: TRBJ1-6
DNA: TGTGCCAGCAGCCAAGAGATCCAGGTGAGGGCCAATTCACCCCTCCACTTT
CDR3: CASSQEIQVRANSPLHF

V: TRBV5-1
size: NA
D: TRBD1
J: TRBJ1-2
DNA: TGCGCCAGCCAACCCGGGACAGGGGGTGGCTACACCTTC
CDR3: CASQPGTGGGYTF

V: TRBV11-2
size: NA
D: NA
J: TRBJ2-7
DNA: TGTGCCAGCAGCTTAGATGGGCAGGGGACCTACGAGCAGTACTTC
CDR3: CASSLDGQGTYEQYF

V: TRBV5-1
size: NA
D: TRBD2
J: TRBJ2-1
DNA: TGCGCCAGCAGCTTTCGAGCGGGAGGCTTCAATGAGCAGTTCTTC
CDR3: CASSFRAGGFNEQFF

V: TRBV19
size: NA
D: TRBD2
J: TRBJ2-7
DNA: TGTGCCAGTAGTATGGTTTCTAGCGGGAGCCACGAGCAGTACTTC
CDR3: CASSMVSSGSHEQYF

V: TRBV5-5
size: NA
D: TRBD1
J: TRBJ1-5
DNA: TGTGCCAGCAGCTTGGGACAGGGGGATCAGCCCCAGCATTTT
CDR3: CASSLGQGDQPQHF

V: TRBV7-6
size: NA
D: NA
J: TRBJ1-2
DNA: TGTGCCAGCAGCTTAGGGCATAACTATGGCTACACCTTC
CDR3: CASSLGHNYGYTF

V: TRBV6-6
size: NA
D: NA
J: TRBJ1-5
DNA: TGTGCCAGCAGTTTCGAGGGGGGGCAGCCCCAGCATTTT
CDR3: CASSFEGGQPQHF

V: TRBV19
size: NA
D: NA
J: TRBJ1-1
DNA: TGTGCCAGTAGGATACAGGGCACGGGTATGAACACTGAAGCTTTCTTT
CDR3: CASRIQGTGMNTEAFF

V: TRBV18
size: NA
D: NA
J: TRBJ1-5
DNA: TGTGCCAGCTCCGAGACAGCAAGCCAGCCCCAGCATTTT
CDR3: CASSETASQPQHF

V: TRBV7-7
size: NA
D: NA
J: TRBJ2-5
DNA: TGTGCTAGCAGCTTAGCGGCAGGGCCCCAAGAGACCCAGTACTTC
CDR3: CASSLAAGPQETQYF

V: TRBV19
size: NA
D: NA
J: TRBJ1-2
DNA: TGTGCCAGTAGTATCAGGGGCGCGGATACTTATGGCTACACCTTC
CDR3: CASSIRGADTYGYTF

V: TRBV13
size: NA
D: NA
J: TRBJ1-1
DNA: TGTGCCAGCAGCTTTCAACCCCGGGACAATTATTATCGCACTGAAGCTTTCTTT
CDR3: CASSFQPRDNYYRTEAFF

V: TRBV12-5
size: NA
D: NA
J: TRBJ2-4
DNA: TGTGCTAGTGGTCCCGCGACTCATCAAGCCAAAAACATTCAGTACTTC
CDR3: CASGPATHQAKNIQYF

V: TRBV7-8
size: NA
D: TRBD2
J: TRBJ2-7
DNA: TGTGCCAGCAGCTTCGGACTAGCGGGGATGACTGACTACGAGCAGTACTTC
CDR3: CASSFGLAGMTDYEQYF

V: TRBV4-1
size: NA
D: NA
J: TRBJ2-1
DNA: TGCGCCAGCAGCCAAGAGAGAACAGTCTACAATGAGCAGTTCTTC
CDR3: CASSQERTVYNEQFF

V: TRBV19
size: few
D: TRBD1
J: TRBJ1-2
DNA: TGTGCCAGTAATACAGGGGGCTCTAACTATGGCTACACCTTC
CDR3: CASNTGGSNYGYTF

V: TRBV12-2
size: NA
D: NA
J: TRBJ2-4
DNA: TGTGCAAGTCGCTTAGCTGTTGGACAGATAGCCAAAAACATTCAGTACTTC
CDR3: CASRLAVGQIAKNIQYF

V: TRBV4-2
size: NA
D: TRBD2
J: TRBJ2-1
DNA: TGTGCCAGCAGCCCAACCCCGCGGGGCGGGAGAGGGTACAATGAGCAGTTCTTC
CDR3: CASSPTPRGGRGYNEQFF

V: TRBV7-2
size: NA
D: TRBD1
J: TRBJ1-3
DNA: TGTGCCAGCAGCCTAGATTCAACAGGGGGCACCATATATTTT
CDR3: CASSLDSTGGTIYF

V: TRBV11-2
size: once
D: NA
J: TRBJ2-7
DNA: TGTGCCAGCAGTTATCGAGCAGGGGCCTACGAGCAGTACTTC
CDR3: CASSYRAGAYEQYF

V: TRBV28
size: NA
D: TRBD2
J: TRBJ2-2
DNA: TGTGCCAGCAGTTCCGCCAGCGGGGGAAACACCGGGGAGCTGTTTTTT
CDR3: CASSSASGGNTGELFF

V: TRBV11-2
size: NA
D: NA
J: TRBJ1-3
DNA: TGTGCCAGCAGCTCGATCAGGGGATCTGGAAACACCATATATTTT
CDR3: CASSSIRGSGNTIYF

V: TRBV9
size: NA
D: NA
J: TRBJ2-4
DNA: TGTGCCAGCAGCCCCTTCACGCCAGGTACCAAAAACATTCAGTACTTC
CDR3: CASSPFTPGTKNIQYF

V: TRBV18
size: NA
D: TRBD1
J: TRBJ2-7
DNA: TGTGCCAGCTCACCAGATGTACAGGGGGCCCACGAGCAGTACTTC
CDR3: CASSPDVQGAHEQYF

V: TRBV3-1/TRBV3-2
size: NA
D: NA
J: TRBJ1-2
DNA: TGTGCCAGCAGCCCATGGTCCCAGGTGGGTGGCTACACCTTC
CDR3: CASSPWSQVGGYTF